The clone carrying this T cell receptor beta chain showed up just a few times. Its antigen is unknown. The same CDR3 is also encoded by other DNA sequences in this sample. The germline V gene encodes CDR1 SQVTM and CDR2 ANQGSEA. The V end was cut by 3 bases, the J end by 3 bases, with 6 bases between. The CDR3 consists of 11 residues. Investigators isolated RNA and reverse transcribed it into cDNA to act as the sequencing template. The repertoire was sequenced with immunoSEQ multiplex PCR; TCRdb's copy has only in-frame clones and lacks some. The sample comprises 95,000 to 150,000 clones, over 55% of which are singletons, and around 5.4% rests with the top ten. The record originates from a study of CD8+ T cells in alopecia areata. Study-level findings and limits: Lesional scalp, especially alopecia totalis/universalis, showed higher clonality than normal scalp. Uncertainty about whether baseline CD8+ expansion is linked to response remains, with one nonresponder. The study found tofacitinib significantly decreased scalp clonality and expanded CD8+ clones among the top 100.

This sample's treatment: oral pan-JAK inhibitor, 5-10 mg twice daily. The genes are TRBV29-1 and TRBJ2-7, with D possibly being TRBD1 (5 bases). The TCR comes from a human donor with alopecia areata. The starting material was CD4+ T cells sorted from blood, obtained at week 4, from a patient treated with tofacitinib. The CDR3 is CSVDTGYEQYF. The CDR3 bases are TGCAGCGTTGACACAGGCTACGAGCAGTACTTC.